Presented here are 17 T cell receptor beta chains from one specimen sequenced in a study of blood T cells in healthy people across ages. Using a J-beta primer mix together with a sample-barcoded 5' primer, a second PCR was run for roughly 7 to 12 cycles. Using its own MiXCR run on the 5' RACE reads, TCRdb lists one record per CDR3 protein. Altogether over a million distinct CDR3 sequences are present, 40% to 50% being singletons, with the ten largest covering approximately 19%. Sample: blood. The receptors here all came from a woman aged 60-75 years in good health.

The chain recombines TRBV20-1 with TRBJ1-4; no clear D gene. V lost 0 bases and J 3 bases, leaving 11 bases between the germline ends. This CDR3 region has 15 residues. Germline V gene data show CDR1 as DFQATT and CDR2 as SNEGSKA (reference sequence). This CDR3 is CSARDTRIANEKLFF. In nucleotides, the CDR3 is TGCAGTGCTAGAGATACCAGGATCGCTAATGAAAAACTGTTTTTT.

The rearrangement uses TRBV27 and TRBJ2-2, with TRBD1 matching over 8 bases. Unmatched junction bases numbered 1, after V lost 3 bases and J lost 10 bases. This CDR3 has 12 amino acids. Germline V gene lookup returns CDR1 MNHEY and CDR2 SMNVEV (reference sequence). In DNA form, the CDR3 reads TGTGCCAGCAGTTTGGACAGGGAGGAGCTGTTTTTT. Encoded protein: CASSLDREELFF.

The V gene is TRBV29-1, the J gene TRBJ2-5; 7 bases match TRBD1. Germline CDR1 reads SQVTM; CDR2 reads ANQGSEA. The CDR3 runs 12 residues. V gave up 7 bases and J gave up 1 base; unmatched junction bases: 3. The chain's CDR3 is CSAGQPQETQYF. The CDR3 DNA reads TGCAGCGCGGGACAGCCCCAAGAGACCCAGTACTTC.

The chain has TRBV15 and TRBJ1-5; tentative D call: TRBD1 (5 bases). The CDR3 extends over 14 amino acids. Germline values: CDR1 LNHNV, CDR2 YYDKDF (reference sequence). V lost 3 bases to trimming and J lost 6 bases, with 12 bases between them. The CDR3 bases are TGTGCCACCAGCAGTGGCCAGGGCGGTCAGCCCCAGCATTTT. Protein: CATSSGQGGQPQHF.

CDR3 nucleotides: TGTGCCAGCAGCTTCCGGTTGGCCGCCAGCGAGCAGTACTTC. Translation gives CASSFRLAASEQYF. The chain joins TRBV7-8 to TRBJ2-7, with D uncertain. V was shortened by 3 bases and J by 6 bases, with 15 bases between the two germline ends. In germline, CDR1 is SGHVS, CDR2 FQNEAQ. The CDR3 is made up of 14 amino acids.

This clonotype was seen once. Mismatch with germline at one junction end may stem from a read error. The rearrangement uses TRBV11-2 and TRBJ2-3; perhaps TRBD1 as D (5 bases). Per germline, CDR1 SGHAT and CDR2 FQNNGV. There are 14 residues in the CDR3. The CDR3 DNA follows: TGTGCCAGCAGCTTGAGCAGGGCGGCGGATACGCGGTATTTT. It is translated as CASSLSRAADTRYF. The entire variable domain, with the rest obtained from reference TRBV11-2 and TRBJ2-3, is as follows: EAGVAQSPRYKIIEKRQSVAFWCNPISGHATLYWYQQILGQGPKLLIQFQNNGVVDDSQLPKDRFSAERLKGVDSTLKIQPAKLEDSAVYLCASSLSRAADTRYFGPGTRLTVL.

V usage is TRBV12-3 or TRBV12-4 and J usage is TRBJ1-4; D remains ambiguous. The CDR3 has 14 amino acids. Trimming left V 5 bases short and J 1 base short, with 8 bases between. The DNA of the CDR3 is TGTGCCAGCAGTGCCGGGATAACTAATGAAAAACTGTTTTTT. Residues: CASSAGITNEKLFF.

In the case of this clonotype: An end of the junction differs from the germline gene, which may be a read error. V is TRBV20-1 and J is TRBJ1-2, with D hard to call. The CDR3 consists of 11 residues. CDR1 and CDR2 from the germline V gene are DFQATT and SNEGSKA (reference sequence). CDR3 DNA sequence: TGCAGTGCTCCTTATAACTATGACTACACCTTC. It is translated as CSAPYNYDYTF.

V and J are TRBV3-1 and TRBJ2-3, with a weak D call TRBD1 (5 bases). Looked up from germline, CDR1 is LGHDT and CDR2 is YNNKEL (reference sequence). CDR3 length: 17 residues. V was cut by 5 bases and J by 2 bases, with 20 bases left in between. The CDR3 coding sequence is TGTGCCAGCAGCAGTCCCCCACAGGCGGAAATCACAGATACGCAGTATTTT. It yields the protein CASSSPPQAEITDTQYF.

This clonotype was found a few times. The chain joins TRBV9 to TRBJ2-5; D uncertain. CDR3 length: 14 amino acids. Trimming shortened V by 2 bases and J by 5 bases, and 13 bases separated the two germline ends. Germline-derived CDR1 and CDR2 are SGDLS and YYNGEE. The CDR3 sequence is CASSVAPYAETQYF. Written as DNA, the CDR3 is TGTGCCAGCAGCGTGGCCCCCTACGCGGAGACCCAGTACTTC.

The chain couples TRBV27 to TRBJ2-3, with 7 bases that match TRBD2. This CDR3 has 15 amino acids. From germline, CDR1 is MNHEY and CDR2 SMNVEV (reference sequence). J was trimmed by 1 base and V by 8 bases; bases with no gene match: 9. CDR3 sequence (DNA): TGTGCCAGCTGCCGGATTGGGGGGGGCACAGATACGCAGTATTTT. Protein product: CASCRIGGGTDTQYF.

This clonotype was observed a handful of times. The V gene is TRBV2, the J gene TRBJ2-5, with a tentative D call TRBD2 (5 bases). There are 14 residues in the CDR3. V lost 7 bases and J lost 3, with 15 bases in between. Germline lookup yields CDR1 SNHLY and CDR2 FYNNEI. In nucleotides, the CDR3 is TGTGCCAGCACCTTCGGGGTAGAGAAAGAGACCCAGTACTTC. Amino acids: CASTFGVEKETQYF.

This clonotype was counted a few times. CDR3 loop: CASSYTGGDTEAFF. CDR3 DNA: TGTGCCAGCAGTTACACAGGGGGGGACACTGAAGCTTTCTTT. The chain couples TRBV6-5 to TRBJ1-1, with 8 nucleotides matching TRBD1. The CDR3 is 14 amino acids. V lost 2 bases, J lost 3 bases, and 2 bases stayed unmatched. The germline gives CDR1 MNHEY, CDR2 SVGAGI.

This clonotype occurred a few times. V and J are TRBV3-1 and TRBJ1-6; the D gene is possibly TRBD1 (5 bases). Trimming pared 0 bases from V and 8 bases from J, leaving 8 bases between. The germline V gene encodes CDR1 LGHDT and CDR2 YNNKEL (reference sequence). The CDR3 runs to 14 residues. The DNA for the CDR3 is TGTGCCAGCAGCCAAGAGGGGGTTTATTCACCCCTCCACTTT. Protein sequence: CASSQEGVYSPLHF.

This clonotype was observed a single time. V usage is TRBV20-1 and J usage is TRBJ2-3; 8 bases map to TRBD2. The CDR3 length is 15 residues. Losses at the gene ends were 0 bases for V and 2 bases for J; bases not matched to a gene: 4. From germline, CDR1 is DFQATT and CDR2 SNEGSKA (reference sequence). The CDR3 region has the DNA TGCAGTGCTAGAGATACTAGCGGAAACACAGATACGCAGTATTTT. Its protein product is CSARDTSGNTDTQYF.

This clonotype was counted between two and nine times. The genes are TRBV29-1 and TRBJ2-1; TRBD2 aligns across 9 bases. The CDR3 is 14 amino acids. Per germline, CDR1 SQVTM and CDR2 ANQGSEA. The ends lost 1 base at V and 9 bases at J; junction bases unmatched: 7. Written as DNA, the CDR3 is TGCAGCGTTGAAGCAGGCGGGAGGGCCTTTGAGCAGTTCTTC. Amino acids: CSVEAGGRAFEQFF.

The chain uses TRBV28 and TRBJ2-5; 10 nucleotides line up with TRBD2. The CDR3 consists of 14 residues. The V segment lost 8 bases and the J segment 2 bases; nucleotides outside the gene matches: 5. The germline V gene encodes CDR1 MDHEN and CDR2 SYDVKM. The CDR3 sequence: CASATSGTQETQYF. The CDR3 DNA is TGTGCCAGCGCCACTAGCGGGACACAAGAGACCCAGTACTTC.